This passage covers 31 T cell receptor beta chains from one sample sequenced in a study of T cells in Graves' hyperthyroidism and ophthalmopathy. What was amplified from RNA transcripts were TCR beta CDR3 regions. The primer set for the first-round RT-PCR of the TCR CDR3 was HTBI. One entry per CDR3 protein, called by TCRdb with MiXCR from the multiplex PCR reads. The sample comprises hundreds of thousands of distinct CDR3 sequences, over 13% of which are singletons, and 25% to 30% rests with the top ten. The sequencing input was blood. The source of these receptors is a man aged 50-60 years with Graves' ophthalmopathy.

There are many counts of this clonotype. The rearrangement joins TRBV20-1 to TRBJ2-1, with 8 bases that match TRBD2. This CDR3 spans 13 amino acids. The V gene end was trimmed by 6 bases and the J gene end by 7 bases; junction bases not matched to a gene: 8. Germline CDR1 and CDR2: DFQATT and SNEGSKA (reference sequence). The CDR3 DNA is TGCAGTGCGGCTAGCGGGCCAAGTAATGAGCAGTTCTTC. It encodes CSAASGPSNEQFF.

The genes are TRBV19 and TRBJ1-1; 7 positions agree with TRBD1. The junction had 9 bases not matched to a gene; V was cut back by 4 bases and J by 10 bases. Germline V gene data show CDR1 as LNHDA and CDR2 as SQIVND (reference sequence). The length of the CDR3 is 13 residues. The CDR3 loop reads CASSTGTASGAFF. The CDR3 DNA follows: TGTGCCAGTAGTACAGGGACAGCCAGTGGAGCTTTCTTT.

This clonotype was observed many times. The CDR3 region is CASSIRTSTGELFF. CDR3 nucleotide sequence: TGTGCCAGCAGCATCAGGACCAGCACCGGGGAGCTGTTTTTT. V gene TRBV7-9 combines with J gene TRBJ2-2, with D unresolved. V was shortened by 5 bases and J by 4 bases, with 11 bases between the two germline ends. The germline gives CDR1 SEHNR, CDR2 FQNEAQ (reference sequence). The CDR3 runs 14 residues.

There are many counts of this clonotype. The gene calls are TRBV27 and TRBJ2-5; D is uncertain. V was cut by 4 bases and J by 5 bases, with 8 bases left in between. CDR1 and CDR2 (germline): MNHEY, SMNVEV (reference sequence). The CDR3 is 12 residues long. This CDR3 is CASSSQRETQYF. For the CDR3, the DNA is TGTGCCAGCAGTTCCCAACGTGAGACCCAGTACTTC.

This clonotype was detected a few times. The rearrangement uses TRBV5-1 and TRBJ2-2; TRBD1 matches 9 bases. J gave up 5 bases and V 1 base, and 6 bases lay outside the gene matches. CDR1 and CDR2 (germline): SGHRS, YFSETQ. This CDR3 spans 16 amino acids. CDR3 in amino acids: CASSLRDRVKTGELFF. The CDR3 DNA follows: TGCGCCAGCAGCTTGAGGGACAGGGTAAAAACCGGGGAGCTGTTTTTT.

This clonotype occurred many times. CDR3 coding DNA: TGTGCCTGGAGTGACGGTCAGACCAATCAGCCCCAGCATTTT. Translation gives CAWSDGQTNQPQHF. The chain is built from TRBV30 and TRBJ1-5; D ambiguous. The V end lost 1 base, the J end lost 3 bases, and 10 bases lay between the germline ends. Germline assignment: CDR1 GTSNPN and CDR2 SVGIG (reference sequence). The length of the CDR3 is 14 residues. Variable domain in full (rest from reference TRBV30 and TRBJ1-5): SQTIHQWPATLVQPVGSPLSLECTVEGTSNPNLYWYRQAAGRGLQLLFYSVGIGQISSEVPQNLSASRPQDRQFILSSKKLLLSDSGFYLCAWSDGQTNQPQHFGDGTRLSIL.

On this clonotype: Mismatch with germline at one junction end may stem from a read error. The J gene is TRBJ1-3, the V gene TRBV12-3 or TRBV12-4; D perhaps matches TRBD1 (6 bases). The CDR3 has 15 residues. CDR3 protein: CASVPGHFSGSTIYF. DNA of the CDR3: TGTGCCAGCGTACCGGGACACTTCTCTGGAAGCACCATATATTTT.

This clonotype has a count of ten or more. The genes are TRBV30 and TRBJ1-5; D gene uncertain. The germline CDR1 and CDR2 sequences are GTSNPN and SVGIG (reference sequence). This CDR3 is built from 13 residues. The V gene lost 0 bases and the J gene lost 3 bases, with 6 bases spanning the gap. The CDR3 sequence is CAWSVRDNQPQHF. In DNA form, the CDR3 reads TGTGCCTGGAGTGTAAGGGACAATCAGCCCCAGCATTTT.

V and J are TRBV19 and TRBJ1-1; D is unresolved. The germline V gene encodes CDR1 LNHDA and CDR2 SQIVND (reference sequence). The CDR3 contains 12 residues. Trimming took off 4 bases at V and 2 bases at J, with 5 bases between the two ends. CDR3 residues: CASSNGNTEAFF. In DNA form, the CDR3 reads TGTGCCAGTAGTAATGGAAACACTGAAGCTTTCTTT.

V is TRBV2 and J is TRBJ2-5; TRBD1 might be the D (5 bases). The J call may be mistaken, given a closer DNA end match to TRBJ2-1. CDR3 length equals 13 residues. CDR1 is SNHLY, CDR2 FYNNEI, per germline. CDR3 nucleotide sequence: TGTGCCAGCAGTGTGGAAGGGGTACTAATCCAGTTCTTC. Translated, it gives CASSVEGVLIQFF.

In this sample, this clonotype turned up a few times. The gene calls are TRBV12-3 or TRBV12-4 and TRBJ2-2; no definite D call. The CDR3 runs to 17 residues. The germline V and J ends were trimmed by 2 bases and 6 bases, with 19 bases remaining between them. CDR3 coding DNA: TGTGCCAGCAGTTTATCCGGTCAGCTCCGTGGGGCCGGGGAGCTGTTTTTT. Residues: CASSLSGQLRGAGELFF.

This clonotype was counted between two and nine times. The genes are TRBV12-3 or TRBV12-4 and TRBJ2-7; TRBD2 aligns across 10 bases. CDR3 length: 18 residues. V dropped 1 base and J dropped 3; count of bases not matched to a gene: 12. CDR3 in amino acids: CASSLGGVTSGQGYEQYF. CDR3 bases: TGTGCCAGCAGTTTAGGAGGGGTGACTAGCGGGCAGGGCTACGAGCAGTACTTC.

This clonotype came up a few times. V usage is TRBV6-1 and J usage is TRBJ2-7; 8 bases are shared with TRBD2. V lost 3 bases, J lost 1 base, and 5 bases stayed unmatched. Germline CDR1 reads MNHNS; CDR2 reads SASEGT. This CDR3 has 15 residues. The CDR3 bases are TGTGCCAGCAGTGATTATAGCGGGAATTCCTACGAGCAGTACTTC. Amino acid sequence: CASSDYSGNSYEQYF.

For this clonotype: This may come from a read error, since a much larger clone is one base off. The chain carries TRBV11-1 and TRBJ2-6; D perhaps matches TRBD1 (6 bases). The CDR3 covers 19 residues. Germline-derived CDR1 and CDR2 are SGHAT and FQDESV (reference sequence). The CDR3 region has the DNA TGTGCCAGCAGCTTAGGGCCTCCGGACAGAAACTCTGGGGACAACGTCCTGACTTTC. Its translation: CASSLGPPDRNSGDNVLTF.

Ten or more counts support this clonotype. The V and J genes are TRBV20-1 and TRBJ2-7; D might be TRBD1 or TRBD2, each matching 5 bases. V was cut by 4 bases and J by 2 bases, with 15 bases left in between. This CDR3 spans 14 amino acids. Germline-derived CDR1 and CDR2 are DFQATT and SNEGSKA (reference sequence). CDR3 region: CSAKRWDGAYEQYF. The DNA of the CDR3 is TGCAGTGCTAAGAGATGGGACGGCGCCTACGAGCAGTACTTC.

The V call is TRBV7-9, the J call TRBJ1-1; unclear D gene. There are 12 residues in the CDR3. Germline V lookup: CDR1 SEHNR, CDR2 FQNEAQ (reference sequence). V lost 9 bases and J 10 bases, leaving 18 bases between the germline ends. The CDR3 DNA follows: TGTGCCAGTCTACCGGGGAGACTGGGAGCTTTCTTT. This encodes CASLPGRLGAFF.

The sample holds many counts of this clonotype. The V gene is TRBV7-9, the J gene TRBJ1-2; possibly TRBD1 for D (6 bases). The CDR3 is 16 residues long. Trimming stripped 3 bases from V and 2 bases from J, with 16 bases between. The V gene's germline CDR1 is SEHNR and CDR2 FQNEAQ (reference sequence). Here the CDR3 reads CASSFAGGQKNYGYTF. The CDR3 DNA sequence: TGTGCCAGCAGCTTCGCCGGTGGACAGAAAAACTATGGCTACACCTTC. The entire variable domain, with the rest obtained from reference TRBV7-9 and TRBJ1-2, is as follows: DTGVSQNPRHKITKRGQNVTFRCDPISEHNRLYWYRQTLGQGPEFLTYFQNEAQLEKSRLLSDRFSAERPKGSFSTLEIQRTEQGDSAMYLCASSFAGGQKNYGYTFGSGTRLTVV.

This clonotype has ten or more counts. This chain joins TRBV11-3 and TRBJ1-1; D not resolved. Germline V gene sequence: CDR1 SGHNT, CDR2 YENEEA. V lost 5 bases and J lost 1, with 8 bases in between. The CDR3 contains 13 residues. The DNA of the CDR3 is TGTGCCAGCAGCAACGACGGGAACACTGAAGCTTTCTTT. Protein sequence: CASSNDGNTEAFF. Combining the CDR3 with reference TRBV11-3 and TRBJ1-1 gives the whole variable domain EAGVVQSPRYKIIEKKQPVAFWCNPISGHNTLYWYLQNLGQGPELLIRYENEEAVDDSQLPKDRFSAERLKGVDSTLKIQPAELGDSAVYLCASSNDGNTEAFFGQGTRLTVV.

This chain uses TRBV10-3 with TRBJ2-7; 11 bases match TRBD1. The CDR3 sequence is 14 residues long. Germline V gene data show CDR1 as ENHRY and CDR2 as SYGVKD. V shed 10 bases, J shed 5 bases, and the junction held 10 bases outside the gene matches. Written as DNA, the CDR3 is TGTGCCACTAACGCCGGACAGGGGGCACACGAGCAGTACTTC. Translating gives CATNAGQGAHEQYF.

The chain joins TRBV19 to TRBJ2-1, with D perhaps TRBD2 (5 bases). The germline V gene encodes CDR1 LNHDA and CDR2 SQIVND (reference sequence). Trimming took 2 bases from V and 12 from J, leaving 14 bases between them. The CDR3 extends over 13 amino acids. The CDR3 coding sequence is TGTGCCAGTAGTATATTCGTTAGCGACGGGCAGTTCTTC. Residues: CASSIFVSDGQFF.

This clonotype was seen repeatedly, ten times or more. This chain connects TRBV24-1 to TRBJ2-1; TRBD1 matches at 8 bases. This CDR3 is 15 amino acids long. Germline V gene sequence: CDR1 KGHDR, CDR2 SFDVKD. V dropped 0 bases and J dropped 8; count of bases not matched to a gene: 5. The CDR3: CATSDLGRGLDEQFF. In nucleotides, the CDR3 is TGTGCCACCAGTGATTTGGGCAGGGGGCTTGATGAGCAGTTCTTC.

Only a few counts were recorded for this clonotype. The chain employs TRBV19 and TRBJ1-3, with D maybe TRBD1 (5 bases). V was cut by 7 bases and J by 0 bases, with 10 bases left in between. CDR3 length: 14 amino acids. Germline assignment: CDR1 LNHDA and CDR2 SQIVND (reference sequence). The CDR3 here is CASTGTGSGNTIYF. CDR3 nucleotide sequence: TGTGCCAGTACCGGGACCGGCTCTGGAAACACCATATATTTT.

This clonotype was counted many times. This chain uses TRBV28 with TRBJ2-4; D gene ambiguous. V lost 5 bases to trimming and J lost 1 base, with 3 bases between them. The CDR3 is 12 residues long. Germline V CDR1 and CDR2: MDHEN, SYDVKM. CDR3 sequence (DNA): TGTGCCAGCAGTCTTGCCAAAAACATTCAGTACTTC. Protein sequence: CASSLAKNIQYF.

CDR3 coding DNA: TGTGCCAGCAGCTGGGACTACACAGATACGCAGTATTTT. Its protein is CASSWDYTDTQYF. V and J are TRBV6-1 and TRBJ2-3, with 7 positions matching TRBD2. V lost 6 bases and J lost 2; bases outside the gene matches: 2. The CDR3 runs to 13 residues. The germline V gene encodes CDR1 MNHNS and CDR2 SASEGT.

V gene TRBV6-1 combines with J gene TRBJ1-5; 9 positions agree with TRBD1. Per germline, CDR1 MNHNS and CDR2 SASEGT. CDR3 length: 14 amino acids. V was clipped by 6 bases and J by 2 bases; unmatched bases: 2. In nucleotides, the CDR3 is TGTGCCAGCAGGACAGGGGGGGGCAATCAGCCCCAGCATTTT. It specifies CASRTGGGNQPQHF.

This clonotype was counted many times. This chain joins TRBV7-8 and TRBJ2-1; TRBD1 matches at 7 bases. Losses at the gene ends were 5 bases for V and 12 bases for J; bases not matched to a gene: 13. This CDR3 is built from 14 residues. Germline V CDR1 and CDR2: SGHVS, FQNEAQ. This chain's CDR3 is CASSKRGTVTLQFF. As DNA, the CDR3 is TGTGCCAGCAGCAAAAGAGGGACAGTGACTTTGCAGTTCTTC.

In its sample, this clonotype was seen many times. This sequence joins TRBV11-1 and TRBJ2-7; 9 positions agree with TRBD1. V lost 5 bases, J lost 1 base, and 3 bases stayed unmatched. The germline gives CDR1 SGHAT, CDR2 FQDESV (reference sequence). The CDR3 loop spans 14 amino acids. The CDR3 loop is CASSKDRGSYEQYF. The DNA of the CDR3 is TGTGCCAGCAGCAAGGACAGGGGTTCCTACGAGCAGTACTTC.

This clonotype was recorded many times. The J gene is TRBJ2-1, the V gene TRBV20-1, with 9 bases matching TRBD2. Germline trimming cut 3 bases from V and 10 bases from J; bases unmatched to any gene: 7. This CDR3 has 13 amino acids. Germline V gene data show CDR1 as DFQATT and CDR2 as SNEGSKA (reference sequence). The CDR3 loop reads CSASNLAGREQFF. Written as DNA, the CDR3 is TGCAGTGCTAGTAACCTAGCGGGAAGGGAGCAGTTCTTC.

This chain links TRBV15 with TRBJ2-1; 7 bases line up with TRBD2. The trim removed 10 bases at V and 3 bases at J, leaving 9 bases unmatched. The CDR3 is 14 amino acids. The V gene's germline CDR1 is LNHNV and CDR2 YYDKDF (reference sequence). In DNA form, the CDR3 reads TGTGCCATTGTCCGGGACTACAGCTACAATGAGCAGTTCTTC. Its translation is CAIVRDYSYNEQFF.

This clonotype was observed a few times. The rearrangement joins TRBV19 to TRBJ2-7; D uncertain. Trimming cost V 9 bases and J 0 bases, with 9 bases left between them. The CDR3 consists of 12 residues. The germline V gene encodes CDR1 LNHDA and CDR2 SQIVND (reference sequence). CDR3 in DNA: TGTGCCAGCGCAGGTAGCTCCTACGAGCAGTACTTC. It specifies CASAGSSYEQYF.

This clonotype showed up just a few times. The chain couples TRBV12-3 or TRBV12-4 to TRBJ1-2, with D tentatively TRBD1 (5 bases). V lost 2 bases to trimming and J lost 0 bases, with 10 bases between them. The CDR3 loop spans 15 amino acids. This chain's CDR3 is CASSLSGGTNYGYTF. DNA for the CDR3: TGTGCCAGCAGTTTATCTGGGGGAACTAACTATGGCTACACCTTC.